What follows are 29 T cell receptor beta chains derived from one specimen sequenced in a study of blood T cell repertoires in COVID-19. Produced via immunoSEQ multiplex PCR; TCRdb's table is partial and in-frame only. The repertoire holds 250,000 to 350,000 clones, with approximately 90% as singletons. Sequencing was performed on peripheral blood. These receptors were collected from a woman aged 25 to 39 with COVID-19, enrolled during active disease.

This rearrangement joins TRBV5-6 to TRBJ2-7; D possibly corresponds to TRBD1 (5 bases). Germline V CDR1 and CDR2: SGHDT, YYEEEE. The CDR3 is 14 residues long. V lost 4 bases and J 3 bases, leaving 14 bases between the germline ends. CDR3 sequence reads: CASSRLDTHYEQYF. The CDR3 nucleotides are TGTGCCAGCAGCCGCCTGGACACTCACTACGAGCAGTACTTC.

This chain connects TRBV18 to TRBJ1-1; perhaps TRBD1 as D (6 bases). In germline, CDR1 is KGHSH, CDR2 LQKENI. The CDR3 sequence is 15 residues long. Trimming cost V 3 bases and J 2 bases, with 13 bases left between them. The CDR3 DNA sequence: TGTGCCAGCTCACCTCAATTACAGGGAAACACTGAAGCTTTCTTT. It encodes CASSPQLQGNTEAFF. Drawing the rest from reference TRBV18 and TRBJ1-1, the complete variable domain is NAGVMQNPRHLVRRRGQEARLRCSPMKGHSHVYWYRQLPEEGLKFMVYLQKENIIDESGMPKERFSAEFPKEGPSILRIQQVVRGDSAAYFCASSPQLQGNTEAFFGQGTRLTVV.

The chain employs TRBV24-1 and TRBJ2-5, with 9 bases matching TRBD1. This CDR3 is built from 18 residues. CDR1 and CDR2 (germline): KGHDR, SFDVKD. V shed 4 bases and J 7 bases; nucleotides not matched to a gene: 18. The CDR3 is CATSESGTGHRLGVTQYF. The CDR3 DNA follows: TGTGCCACCAGTGAGTCCGGGACAGGGCACAGGCTAGGGGTGACCCAGTACTTC.

The V and J genes are TRBV3-1 (or the pseudogene TRBV3-2) and TRBJ2-1; no firm D call. This CDR3 is 12 amino acids long. Trimming stripped 0 bases from V and 13 bases from J, with 10 bases between. Germline assignment: CDR1 LGHDT and CDR2 YNNKEL (reference sequence). CDR3 protein: CASSQDTSRQFF. The CDR3 DNA reads as TGTGCCAGCAGCCAAGACACATCCAGACAGTTCTTC.

The rearrangement links TRBV7-2 to TRBJ2-5, with TRBD2 matching 7 bases. Trimming removed 5 bases from V and 2 bases from J; junction bases left unmatched: 8. This CDR3 has 15 residues. Germline-derived CDR1 and CDR2 are SGHTA and FQGNSA. CDR3 residues: CASSVNLAVQETQYF. The DNA for the CDR3 is TGTGCCAGCAGCGTTAACCTAGCGGTACAAGAGACCCAGTACTTC.

This clone was seen only once. This rearrangement joins TRBV19 to TRBJ2-1; no reliable D call. The CDR3 runs to 13 residues. Between the trimmed V and J ends, which lost 3 bases and 5 bases, there was a span of 8 bases. Per germline, CDR1 LNHDA and CDR2 SQIVND (reference sequence). As DNA, the CDR3 is TGTGCCAGTAGTATCGTCAGTAACAATGAGCAGTTCTTC. Amino acids: CASSIVSNNEQFF. The full variable domain, completed using reference TRBV19 and TRBJ2-1, is DGGITQSPKYLFRKEGQNVTLSCEQNLNHDAMYWYRQDPGQGLRLIYYSQIVNDFQKGDIAEGYSVSREKKESFPLTVTSAQKNPTAFYLCASSIVSNNEQFFGPGTRLTVL.

The chain employs TRBV2 and TRBJ1-2; no reliable D call. Trimming removed 7 bases at V and 2 bases at J, with 20 bases between. CDR1 is SNHLY and CDR2 is FYNNEI in the germline V gene. The CDR3 runs 16 residues. CDR3 nucleotide sequence: TGTGCCAGCATGGCAAATACCCGTCTAGACAACTATGGCTACACCTTC. Amino acids: CASMANTRLDNYGYTF.

The V gene is TRBV19, the J gene TRBJ1-2; 9 bases line up with TRBD1. The CDR3 runs 15 residues. V gave up 6 bases and J gave up 5 bases; unmatched junction bases: 10. Germline V gene sequence: CDR1 LNHDA, CDR2 SQIVND (reference sequence). The CDR3: CASRNLRDRDYGYTF. The CDR3 coding sequence is TGTGCCAGTAGAAACCTCCGGGACAGGGATTATGGCTACACCTTC.

The V and J genes are TRBV11-1 and TRBJ2-1, with 7 positions matching TRBD2. This CDR3 region has 16 residues. Germline V gene lookup returns CDR1 SGHAT and CDR2 FQDESV (reference sequence). V gave up 1 base and J gave up 6 bases; unmatched junction bases: 9. CDR3 residues: CASSLGLASRTNEQFF. Here the CDR3 DNA reads TGTGCCAGCAGCTTAGGACTAGCCTCCCGAACCAATGAGCAGTTCTTC.

This sequence joins TRBV9 and TRBJ2-3, with TRBD2 matching 16 bases. With 0 bases clipped from V and 0 bases from J, the junction kept 10 bases outside the gene matches. The CDR3 extends over 21 amino acids. Germline V CDR1 and CDR2: SGDLS, YYNGEE. The CDR3 coding sequence is TGTGCCAGCAGCGTAGGATATACACCGGGACTAGCGGGAGGGAGCACAGATACGCAGTATTTT. It encodes CASSVGYTPGLAGGSTDTQYF. Full variable domain (remainder filled in from reference TRBV9 and TRBJ2-3): DSGVTQTPKHLITATGQRVTLRCSPRSGDLSVYWYQQSLDQGLQFLIQYYNGEERAKGNILERFSAQQFPDLHSELNLSSLELGDSALYFCASSVGYTPGLAGGSTDTQYFGPGTRLTVL.

The chain links TRBV6-6 to TRBJ2-3; 12 bases map to TRBD2. The CDR3 spans 15 residues. Trimming at V came to 6 bases and at J to 4 bases, leaving 5 bases not matched to a gene. Germline CDR1 is MNHNY and CDR2 is SVGAGI (reference sequence). In DNA, the CDR3 is TGTGCCAGCAGAAGACTAGCGGGAGCCCCAGATACGCAGTATTTT. It encodes CASRRLAGAPDTQYF.

This chain connects TRBV18 to TRBJ1-5; the match to TRBD1 covers 9 bases. Per germline, CDR1 KGHSH and CDR2 LQKENI. With 5 bases clipped from V and 0 bases from J, the junction kept 2 bases outside the gene matches. The CDR3 has 15 residues. CDR3 in amino acids: CASSTTGGSNQPQHF. The CDR3 coding sequence is TGTGCCAGCTCAACGACAGGGGGTAGCAATCAGCCCCAGCATTTT.

The J gene is TRBJ2-3, the V gene TRBV7-3; D not certain. Trimming shortened V by 2 bases and J by 0 bases, and 6 bases separated the two germline ends. The CDR3 runs to 14 residues. Per the germline V gene, CDR1 is SGHTA and CDR2 is FQGTGA. CDR3 loop: CASSLEVSTDTQYF. The CDR3 coding sequence is TGTGCCAGCAGCTTAGAGGTCAGCACAGATACGCAGTATTTT.

This clone was counted once. This rearrangement joins TRBV28 to TRBJ2-7; D gene ambiguous. The V gene's germline CDR1 is MDHEN and CDR2 SYDVKM. This CDR3 has 13 amino acids. V dropped 8 bases and J dropped 7 bases, with 18 bases sitting between them. The DNA of the CDR3 is TGTGCCAGCGATATATCCTCCCGCGCGGAGCAGTACTTC. Translating it yields CASDISSRAEQYF.

The gene calls are TRBV7-2 and TRBJ2-2; 9 bases agree with TRBD2. Per germline, CDR1 SGHTA and CDR2 FQGNSA. The CDR3 is made up of 16 amino acids. V lost 4 bases to trimming and J lost 5 bases; unmatched junction nucleotides: 8. CDR3: CASSWMTSGDTGELFF. The CDR3 DNA follows: TGTGCCAGCAGCTGGATGACTAGCGGAGATACCGGGGAGCTGTTTTTT.

The rearrangement joins TRBV25-1 to TRBJ2-7; the match to TRBD1 covers 12 bases. The CDR3 runs 14 residues. Germline CDR1 MGHDK, CDR2 SYGVNS. The trim removed 10 bases at V and 5 bases at J, leaving 9 bases unmatched. The CDR3, as DNA: TGTGCCACCTTAGACGGGGACAGGGGGCACGAGCAGTACTTC. This gives the protein CATLDGDRGHEQYF.

The chain is built from TRBV19 and TRBJ2-3; TRBD2 is a possible D gene (6 bases). The CDR3 totals 13 residues. V shed 6 bases and J shed 5 bases, with 12 bases lying between them. The germline V gene encodes CDR1 LNHDA and CDR2 SQIVND (reference sequence). The CDR3: CASRREVGDTQYF. In nucleotides, the CDR3 is TGTGCCAGTAGGCGGGAAGTTGGAGATACGCAGTATTTT.

This clone came up once. V gene TRBV6-5 combines with J gene TRBJ1-1; 11 nucleotides align to TRBD1. Germline CDR1 is MNHEY and CDR2 is SVGAGI. Trimming took 7 bases from V and 7 from J; bases not matched to a gene: 8. The CDR3 is 14 amino acids. CDR3 sequence reads: CASNPGQGAVEAFF. CDR3 DNA: TGTGCCAGCAACCCAGGACAGGGGGCTGTTGAAGCTTTCTTT.

The chain combines TRBV28 with TRBJ2-4, with D perhaps TRBD1 (6 bases). This CDR3 region has 17 residues. The germline gives CDR1 MDHEN, CDR2 SYDVKM. Trimming pared 2 bases from V and 0 bases from J, leaving 14 bases between. CDR3 amino acids: CASSLRGTGRAKNIQYF. The CDR3 DNA reads as TGTGCCAGCAGTTTACGGGGTACAGGGAGAGCCAAAAACATTCAGTACTTC.

The chain combines TRBV5-1 with TRBJ1-1; D remains unclear. CDR3 length: 15 amino acids. Trimming removed 0 bases from V and 7 bases from J, with 16 bases in between. Germline V CDR1 and CDR2: SGHRS, YFSETQ. CDR3 in amino acids: CASSLAGPQEGEAFF. For the CDR3, the DNA is TGCGCCAGCAGCTTGGCAGGCCCCCAGGAGGGTGAAGCTTTCTTT. Supplemented by reference TRBV5-1 and TRBJ1-1, the full variable domain reads KAGVTQTPRYLIKTRGQQVTLSCSPISGHRSVSWYQQTPGQGLQFLFEYFSETQRNKGNFPGRFSGRQFSNSRSEMNVSTLELGDSALYLCASSLAGPQEGEAFFGQGTRLTVV.

This clone has just one count. The chain employs TRBV28 and TRBJ1-1; a weak D match, TRBD1 (6 bases). CDR3 length equals 12 residues. Germline lookup yields CDR1 MDHEN and CDR2 SYDVKM. Trimming left V 6 bases short and J 11 bases short, with 16 bases between. The CDR3 DNA reads as TGTGCCAGCAGCGAACGACAGGTAGAGGCTTTCTTT. Residues: CASSERQVEAFF. Full variable domain (remainder filled in from reference TRBV28 and TRBJ1-1): DVKVTQSSRYLVKRTGEKVFLECVQDMDHENMFWYRQDPGLGLRLIYFSYDVKMKEKGDIPEGYSVSREKKERFSLILESASTNQTSMYLCASSERQVEAFFGQGTRLTVV.

The gene calls are TRBV5-1 and TRBJ2-1; tentative D call: TRBD2 (7 bases). The CDR3 runs to 16 residues. In germline, CDR1 is SGHRS, CDR2 YFSETQ. With 4 bases removed from V and 1 base from J, the gap between germline ends came to 15 bases. The CDR3 loop is CASSGGGGSSYNEQFF. In DNA, the CDR3 is TGCGCCAGCAGCGGCGGGGGCGGGAGTTCCTACAATGAGCAGTTCTTC.

CDR3 nucleotides: TGTGCCAGCAGCGAGACAGGGGTCACTAATGAAAAACTGTTTTTT. Protein product: CASSETGVTNEKLFF. This chain links TRBV2 with TRBJ1-4, with 8 bases matching TRBD1. The V gene's germline CDR1 is SNHLY and CDR2 FYNNEI. This CDR3 is 15 amino acids long. With 6 bases clipped from V and 2 bases from J, the junction kept 5 bases outside the gene matches.

The chain uses TRBV19 and TRBJ2-1; 8 bases agree with TRBD1. The CDR3 is made up of 13 amino acids. V trimming: 5 bases; J trimming: 6 bases; junction bases outside the gene matches: 3. Germline V CDR1 and CDR2: LNHDA, SQIVND (reference sequence). DNA for the CDR3: TGTGCCAGTAGTCTCGGGACAGGCAATGAGCAGTTCTTC. It is translated as CASSLGTGNEQFF. Using reference TRBV19 and TRBJ2-1 for the parts outside the CDR3, the full variable domain is DGGITQSPKYLFRKEGQNVTLSCEQNLNHDAMYWYRQDPGQGLRLIYYSQIVNDFQKGDIAEGYSVSREKKESFPLTVTSAQKNPTAFYLCASSLGTGNEQFFGPGTRLTVL.

This rearrangement joins TRBV24-1 to TRBJ2-7; 8 bases line up with TRBD2. Trimming cost V 3 bases and J 5 bases; bases outside gene matches: 8. CDR1 is KGHDR, CDR2 SFDVKD, per germline. There are 15 residues in the CDR3. Here the CDR3 DNA reads TGTGCCACCAGTGATACCCTAGCGGGTAGGGACGAGCAGTACTTC. It specifies CATSDTLAGRDEQYF.

The rearrangement joins TRBV15 to TRBJ2-5; 10 bases match TRBD1. With 3 bases clipped from V and 5 bases from J, the junction kept 6 bases outside the gene matches. Germline CDR1 reads LNHNV; CDR2 reads YYDKDF (reference sequence). The CDR3 totals 15 residues. The CDR3 DNA sequence: TGTGCCACCAGCAGCCGGGACAGGGGCCTGGAGACCCAGTACTTC. Translating it yields CATSSRDRGLETQYF.

The chain has TRBV5-6 and TRBJ2-6; D remains ambiguous. Trimming took off 2 bases at V and 2 bases at J, with 17 bases between the two ends. Germline lookup yields CDR1 SGHDT and CDR2 YYEEEE. The CDR3 contains 18 residues. CDR3 coding DNA: TGTGCCAGCAGCTTAGAGTTCGGCAGGATACCTGGGGCCAACGTCCTGACTTTC. It is translated as CASSLEFGRIPGANVLTF.

V usage is TRBV27 and J usage is TRBJ1-2, with TRBD1 matching 7 bases. There are 12 residues in the CDR3. Trimming removed 5 bases from V and 6 bases from J; junction bases left unmatched: 3. Germline V lookup: CDR1 MNHEY, CDR2 SMNVEV (reference sequence). This chain's CDR3 is CASSRDRDGYTF. The CDR3 DNA reads TGTGCCAGCAGTCGAGACAGGGATGGCTACACCTTC.

The CDR3 loop reads CATSAGDSPQETQYF. The CDR3 DNA is TGTGCCACCAGTGCCGGGGACAGCCCTCAAGAGACCCAGTACTTC. The rearrangement uses TRBV24-1 and TRBJ2-5; 7 nucleotides align to TRBD1. V was clipped by 5 bases and J by 2 bases; unmatched bases: 7. Germline V gene lookup returns CDR1 KGHDR and CDR2 SFDVKD. The CDR3 covers 15 residues.